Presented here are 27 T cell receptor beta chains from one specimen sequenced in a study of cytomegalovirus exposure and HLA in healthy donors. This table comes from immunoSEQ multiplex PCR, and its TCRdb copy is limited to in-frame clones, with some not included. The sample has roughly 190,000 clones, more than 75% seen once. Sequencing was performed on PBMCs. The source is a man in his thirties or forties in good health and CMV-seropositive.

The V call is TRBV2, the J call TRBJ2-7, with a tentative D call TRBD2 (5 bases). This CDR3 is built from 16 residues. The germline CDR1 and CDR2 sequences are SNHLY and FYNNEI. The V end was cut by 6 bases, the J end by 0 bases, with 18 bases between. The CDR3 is CASRPGSAGLSYEQYF. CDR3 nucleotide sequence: TGTGCCAGCAGGCCGGGCTCGGCGGGTCTCTCCTACGAGCAGTACTTC.

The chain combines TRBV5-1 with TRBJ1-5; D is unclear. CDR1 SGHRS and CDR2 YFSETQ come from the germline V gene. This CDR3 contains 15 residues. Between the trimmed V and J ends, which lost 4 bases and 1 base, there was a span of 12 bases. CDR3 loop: CASSPDPRSNQPQHF. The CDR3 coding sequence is TGCGCCAGCAGCCCTGACCCTCGCAGCAATCAGCCCCAGCATTTT.

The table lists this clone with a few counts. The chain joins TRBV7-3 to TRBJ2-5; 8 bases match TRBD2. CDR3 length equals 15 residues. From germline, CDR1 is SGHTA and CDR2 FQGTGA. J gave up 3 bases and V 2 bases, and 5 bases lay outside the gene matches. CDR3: CASSLVIAGKETQYF. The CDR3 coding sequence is TGTGCCAGCAGCTTAGTCATAGCGGGGAAAGAGACCCAGTACTTC. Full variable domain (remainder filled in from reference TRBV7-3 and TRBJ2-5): GAGVSQTPSNKVTEKGKYVELRCDPISGHTALYWYRQSLGQGPEFLIYFQGTGAADDSGLPNDRFFAVRPEGSVSTLKIQRTERGDSAVYLCASSLVIAGKETQYFGPGTRLLVL.

CDR3 sequence: CASSEWLESYNEQFF. In DNA, the CDR3 is TGTGCCAGCAGTGAATGGCTAGAGTCCTACAATGAGCAGTTCTTC. The chain couples TRBV6-1 to TRBJ2-1; D gene ambiguous. The CDR3 contains 15 residues. Trimming pared 2 bases from V and 1 base from J, leaving 9 bases between. The germline V gene encodes CDR1 MNHNS and CDR2 SASEGT.

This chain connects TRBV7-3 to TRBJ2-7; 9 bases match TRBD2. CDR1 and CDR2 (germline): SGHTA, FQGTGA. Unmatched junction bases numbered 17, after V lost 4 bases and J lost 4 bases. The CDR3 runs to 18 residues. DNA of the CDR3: TGTGCCAGCAGCTCGACTAGCGGCAATCCGACCCTGTTATACGAGCAGTACTTC. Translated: CASSSTSGNPTLLYEQYF.

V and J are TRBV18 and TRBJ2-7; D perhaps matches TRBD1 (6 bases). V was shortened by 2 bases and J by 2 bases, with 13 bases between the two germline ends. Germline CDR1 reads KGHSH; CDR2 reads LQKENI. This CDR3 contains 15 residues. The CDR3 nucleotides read TGTGCCAGCTCACCATCGAGGGGGATCGCCTACGAGCAGTACTTC. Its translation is CASSPSRGIAYEQYF.

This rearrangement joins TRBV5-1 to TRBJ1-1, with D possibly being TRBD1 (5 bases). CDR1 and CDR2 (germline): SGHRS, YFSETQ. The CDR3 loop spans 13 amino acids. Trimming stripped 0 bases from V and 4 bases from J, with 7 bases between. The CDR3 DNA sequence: TGCGCCAGCAGCTTGGCAGGGACCACTGAAGCTTTCTTT. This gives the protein CASSLAGTTEAFF.

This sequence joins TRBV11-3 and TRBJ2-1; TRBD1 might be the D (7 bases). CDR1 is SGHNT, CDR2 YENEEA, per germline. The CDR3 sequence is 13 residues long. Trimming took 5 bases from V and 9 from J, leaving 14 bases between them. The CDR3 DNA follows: TGTGCCAGCAGCCAAAGGAGGGACAGTGAGCAGTTCTTC. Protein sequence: CASSQRRDSEQFF.

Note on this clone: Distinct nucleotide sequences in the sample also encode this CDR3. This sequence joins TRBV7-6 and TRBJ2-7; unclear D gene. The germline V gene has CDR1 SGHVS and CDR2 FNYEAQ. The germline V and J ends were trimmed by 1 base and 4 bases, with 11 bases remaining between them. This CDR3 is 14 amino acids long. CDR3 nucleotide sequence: TGTGCCAGCAGCTTAGGTCTGGCCGGATACGAGCAGTACTTC. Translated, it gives CASSLGLAGYEQYF.

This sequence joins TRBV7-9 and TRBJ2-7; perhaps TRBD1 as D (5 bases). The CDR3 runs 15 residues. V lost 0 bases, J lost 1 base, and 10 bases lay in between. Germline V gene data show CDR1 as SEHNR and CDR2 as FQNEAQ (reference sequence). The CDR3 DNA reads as TGTGCCAGCAGCTTAGCGGGTAGGGGATCCTACGAGCAGTACTTC. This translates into CASSLAGRGSYEQYF. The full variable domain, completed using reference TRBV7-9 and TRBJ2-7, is DTGVSQNPRHKITKRGQNVTFRCDPISEHNRLYWYRQTLGQGPEFLTYFQNEAQLEKSRLLSDRFSAERPKGSFSTLEIQRTEQGDSAMYLCASSLAGRGSYEQYFGPGTRLTVT.

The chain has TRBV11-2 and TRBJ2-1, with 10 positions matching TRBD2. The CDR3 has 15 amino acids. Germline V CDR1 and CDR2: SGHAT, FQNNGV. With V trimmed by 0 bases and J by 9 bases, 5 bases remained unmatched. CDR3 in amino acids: CASSLDLAGASEQFF. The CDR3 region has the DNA TGTGCCAGCAGCTTAGATCTAGCGGGAGCCAGTGAGCAGTTCTTC.

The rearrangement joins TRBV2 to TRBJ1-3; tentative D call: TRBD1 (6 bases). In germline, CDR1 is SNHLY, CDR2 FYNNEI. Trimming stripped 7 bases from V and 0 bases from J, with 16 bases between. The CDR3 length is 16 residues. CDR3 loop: CASNRGQSNSGNTIYF. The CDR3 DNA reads TGTGCCAGCAATCGCGGACAGTCTAACTCTGGAAACACCATATATTTT. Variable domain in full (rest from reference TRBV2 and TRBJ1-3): EPEVTQTPSHQVTQMGQEVILRCVPISNHLYFYWYRQILGQKVEFLVSFYNNEISEKSEIFDDQFSVERPDGSNFTLKIRSTKLEDSAMYFCASNRGQSNSGNTIYFGEGSWLTVV.

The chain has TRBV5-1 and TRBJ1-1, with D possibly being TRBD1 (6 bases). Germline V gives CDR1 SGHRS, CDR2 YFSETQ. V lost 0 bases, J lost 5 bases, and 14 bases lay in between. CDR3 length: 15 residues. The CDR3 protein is CASSLVVGRGTEAFF. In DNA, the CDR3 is TGCGCCAGCAGCTTGGTGGTAGGGAGGGGGACTGAAGCTTTCTTT. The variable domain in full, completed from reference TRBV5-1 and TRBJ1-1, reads KAGVTQTPRYLIKTRGQQVTLSCSPISGHRSVSWYQQTPGQGLQFLFEYFSETQRNKGNFPGRFSGRQFSNSRSEMNVSTLELGDSALYLCASSLVVGRGTEAFFGQGTRLTVV.

CDR3 DNA: TGCGCCAGCAGCCGGCAGGGGGAAAGGGATGGCTACACCTTC. It specifies CASSRQGERDGYTF. The chain combines TRBV5-1 with TRBJ1-2; 7 bases are a match to TRBD1. V lost 4 bases to trimming and J lost 6 bases; unmatched junction nucleotides: 9. The CDR3 totals 14 residues. Germline loops: CDR1 SGHRS, CDR2 YFSETQ.

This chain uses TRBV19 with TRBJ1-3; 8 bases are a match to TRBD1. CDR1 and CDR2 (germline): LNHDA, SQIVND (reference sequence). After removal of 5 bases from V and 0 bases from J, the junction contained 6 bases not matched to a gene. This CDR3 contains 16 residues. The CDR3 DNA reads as TGTGCCAGTAGTGGGGACAGGCGACTCTCTGGAAACACCATATATTTT. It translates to CASSGDRRLSGNTIYF. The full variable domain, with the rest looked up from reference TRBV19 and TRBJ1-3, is DGGITQSPKYLFRKEGQNVTLSCEQNLNHDAMYWYRQDPGQGLRLIYYSQIVNDFQKGDIAEGYSVSREKKESFPLTVTSAQKNPTAFYLCASSGDRRLSGNTIYFGEGSWLTVV.

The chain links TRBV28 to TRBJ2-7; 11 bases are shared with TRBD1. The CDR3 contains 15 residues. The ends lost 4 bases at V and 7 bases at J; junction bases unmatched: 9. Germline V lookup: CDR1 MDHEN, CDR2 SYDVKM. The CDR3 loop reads CASSSNGQGAGEQYF. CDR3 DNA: TGTGCCAGCAGTTCTAACGGACAGGGGGCTGGGGAGCAGTACTTC.

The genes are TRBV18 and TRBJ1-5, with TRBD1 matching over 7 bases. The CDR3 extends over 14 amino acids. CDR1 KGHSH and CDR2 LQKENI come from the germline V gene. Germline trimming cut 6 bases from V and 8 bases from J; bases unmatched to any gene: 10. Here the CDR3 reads CASSRDREFKPQHF. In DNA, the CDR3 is TGTGCCAGCTCCCGTGACAGGGAGTTTAAGCCCCAGCATTTT.

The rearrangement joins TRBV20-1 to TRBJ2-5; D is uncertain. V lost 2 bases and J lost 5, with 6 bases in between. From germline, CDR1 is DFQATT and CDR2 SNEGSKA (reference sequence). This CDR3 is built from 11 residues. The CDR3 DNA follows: TGCAGTGCTAGATACCTTGAGACCCAGTACTTC. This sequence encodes CSARYLETQYF.

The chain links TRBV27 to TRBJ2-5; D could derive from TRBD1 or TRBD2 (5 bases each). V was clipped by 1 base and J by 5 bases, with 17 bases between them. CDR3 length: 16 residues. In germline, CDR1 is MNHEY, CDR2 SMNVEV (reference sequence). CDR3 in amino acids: CASSLWGTSLRETQYF. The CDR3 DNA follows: TGTGCCAGCAGTTTATGGGGGACGAGCCTGCGGGAGACCCAGTACTTC.

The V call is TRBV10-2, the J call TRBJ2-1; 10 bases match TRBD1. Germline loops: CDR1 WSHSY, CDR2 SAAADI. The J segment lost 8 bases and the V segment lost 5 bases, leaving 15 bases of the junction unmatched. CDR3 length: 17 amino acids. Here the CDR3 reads CASSSNFRTGGTYEQFF. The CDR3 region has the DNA TGCGCCAGCAGTTCTAATTTTCGGACAGGGGGTACGTATGAGCAGTTCTTC.

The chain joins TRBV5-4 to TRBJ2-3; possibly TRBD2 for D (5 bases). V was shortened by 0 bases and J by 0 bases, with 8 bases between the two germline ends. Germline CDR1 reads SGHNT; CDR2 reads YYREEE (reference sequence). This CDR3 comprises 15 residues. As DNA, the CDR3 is TGTGCCAGCAGCTTGGAGGGAGTGAGCACAGATACGCAGTATTTT. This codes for CASSLEGVSTDTQYF.

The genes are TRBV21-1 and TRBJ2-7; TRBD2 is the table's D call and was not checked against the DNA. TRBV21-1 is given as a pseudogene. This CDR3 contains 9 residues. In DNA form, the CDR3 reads TGTGCCAGCTCTTACGAGCAGTACTTC. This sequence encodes CASSYEQYF.

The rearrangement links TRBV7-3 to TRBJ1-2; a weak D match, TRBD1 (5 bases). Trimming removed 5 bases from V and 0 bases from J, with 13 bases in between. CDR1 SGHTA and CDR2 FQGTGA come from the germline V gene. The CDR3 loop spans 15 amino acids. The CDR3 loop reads CASSVRDGANYGYTF. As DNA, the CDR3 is TGTGCCAGCAGCGTGCGGGACGGAGCTAACTATGGCTACACCTTC.

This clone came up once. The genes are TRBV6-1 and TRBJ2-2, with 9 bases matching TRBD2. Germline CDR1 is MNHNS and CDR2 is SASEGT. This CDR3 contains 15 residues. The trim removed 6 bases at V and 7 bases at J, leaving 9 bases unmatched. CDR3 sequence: CASRTLAGVVGELFF. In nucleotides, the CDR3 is TGTGCCAGCAGAACCTTAGCGGGAGTAGTCGGGGAGCTGTTTTTT.

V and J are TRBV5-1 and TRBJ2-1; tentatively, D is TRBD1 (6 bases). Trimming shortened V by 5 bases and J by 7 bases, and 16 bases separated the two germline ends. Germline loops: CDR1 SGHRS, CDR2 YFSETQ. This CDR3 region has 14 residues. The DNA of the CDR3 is TGCGCCAGCAGTACCGGGACACCGGGGAATGAGCAGTTCTTC. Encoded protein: CASSTGTPGNEQFF.

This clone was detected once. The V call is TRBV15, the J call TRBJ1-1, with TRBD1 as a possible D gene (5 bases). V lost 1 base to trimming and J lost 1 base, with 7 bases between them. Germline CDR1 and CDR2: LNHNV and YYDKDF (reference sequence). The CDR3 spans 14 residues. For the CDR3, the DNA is TGTGCCACCAGCAGAGGACAGAAGAACACTGAAGCTTTCTTT. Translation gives CATSRGQKNTEAFF.

CDR3 nucleotide sequence: TGTGCCAGCAGTTACTCCCGGACAGGGGATCAGCCCCAGCATTTT. It encodes CASSYSRTGDQPQHF. The chain carries TRBV6-6 and TRBJ1-5, with TRBD1 matching 9 bases. The ends lost 0 bases at V and 5 bases at J; junction bases unmatched: 2. The CDR3 consists of 15 residues. In germline, CDR1 is MNHNY, CDR2 SVGAGI (reference sequence).